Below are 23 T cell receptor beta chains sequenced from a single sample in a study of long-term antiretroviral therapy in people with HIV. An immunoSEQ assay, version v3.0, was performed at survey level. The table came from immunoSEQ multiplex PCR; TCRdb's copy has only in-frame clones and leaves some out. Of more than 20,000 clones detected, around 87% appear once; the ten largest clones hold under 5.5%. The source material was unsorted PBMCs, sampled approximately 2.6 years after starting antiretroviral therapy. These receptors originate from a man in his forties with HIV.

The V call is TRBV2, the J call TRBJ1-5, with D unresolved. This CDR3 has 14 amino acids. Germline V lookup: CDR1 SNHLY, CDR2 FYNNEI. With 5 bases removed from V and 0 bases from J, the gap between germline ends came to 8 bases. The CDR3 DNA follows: TGTGCCAGCAGTCAGACTGATAGCAATCAGCCCCAGCATTTT. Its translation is CASSQTDSNQPQHF.

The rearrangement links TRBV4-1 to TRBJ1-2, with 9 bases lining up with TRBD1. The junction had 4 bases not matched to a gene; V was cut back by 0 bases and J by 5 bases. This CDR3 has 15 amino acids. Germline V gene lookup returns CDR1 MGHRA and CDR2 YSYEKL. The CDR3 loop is CASSQDAGTGYGYTF. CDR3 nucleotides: TGCGCCAGCAGCCAAGATGCCGGGACAGGGTATGGCTACACCTTC.

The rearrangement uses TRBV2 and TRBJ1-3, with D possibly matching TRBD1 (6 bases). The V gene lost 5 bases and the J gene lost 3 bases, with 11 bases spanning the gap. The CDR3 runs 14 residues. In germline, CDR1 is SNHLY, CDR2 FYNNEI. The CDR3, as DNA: TGTGCCAGCAGTAGAGGACAGCTTGGAAACACCATATATTTT. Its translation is CASSRGQLGNTIYF.

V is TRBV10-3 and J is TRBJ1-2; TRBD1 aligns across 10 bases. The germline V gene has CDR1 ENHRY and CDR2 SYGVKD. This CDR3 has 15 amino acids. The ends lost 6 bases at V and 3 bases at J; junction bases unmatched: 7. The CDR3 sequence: CAIRTGGGQDYGYTF. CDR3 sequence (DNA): TGTGCCATCAGGACAGGGGGCGGTCAGGACTATGGCTACACCTTC.

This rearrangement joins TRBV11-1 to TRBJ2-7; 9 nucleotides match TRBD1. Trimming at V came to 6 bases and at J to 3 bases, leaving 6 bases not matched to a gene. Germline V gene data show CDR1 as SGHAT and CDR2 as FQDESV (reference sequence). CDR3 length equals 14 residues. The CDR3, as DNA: TGTGCCAGCAGTTGGACAGGGGAGGTCTACGAGCAGTACTTC. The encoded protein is CASSWTGEVYEQYF.

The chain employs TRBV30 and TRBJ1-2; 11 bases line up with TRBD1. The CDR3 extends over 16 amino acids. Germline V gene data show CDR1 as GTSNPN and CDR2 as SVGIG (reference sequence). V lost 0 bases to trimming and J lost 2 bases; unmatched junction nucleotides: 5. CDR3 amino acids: CAWSVVRTGGNYGYTF. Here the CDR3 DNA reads TGTGCCTGGAGTGTAGTTAGGACAGGGGGCAACTATGGCTACACCTTC.

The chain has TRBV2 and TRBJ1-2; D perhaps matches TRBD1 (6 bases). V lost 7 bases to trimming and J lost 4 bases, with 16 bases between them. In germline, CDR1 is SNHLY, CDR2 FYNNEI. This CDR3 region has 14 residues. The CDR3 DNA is TGTGCCAGCAAGGACTTCAGGGGCCCCTATGGCTACACCTTC. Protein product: CASKDFRGPYGYTF.

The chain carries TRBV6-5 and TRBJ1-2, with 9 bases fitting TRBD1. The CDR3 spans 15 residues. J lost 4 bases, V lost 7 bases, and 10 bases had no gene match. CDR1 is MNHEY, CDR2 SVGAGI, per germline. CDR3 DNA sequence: TGTGCCAGCACCCAAACAGGGGGCGCAGTCTATGGCTACACCTTC. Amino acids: CASTQTGGAVYGYTF.

The CDR3 sequence: CARLGQTSNYGYTF. CDR3 DNA: TGTGCCCGTTTGGGACAGACCTCTAACTATGGCTACACCTTC. The chain employs TRBV30 and TRBJ1-2; the match to TRBD1 covers 7 bases. The CDR3 consists of 14 residues. V gave up 8 bases and J gave up 0 bases; unmatched junction bases: 9. Germline assignment: CDR1 GTSNPN and CDR2 SVGIG (reference sequence).

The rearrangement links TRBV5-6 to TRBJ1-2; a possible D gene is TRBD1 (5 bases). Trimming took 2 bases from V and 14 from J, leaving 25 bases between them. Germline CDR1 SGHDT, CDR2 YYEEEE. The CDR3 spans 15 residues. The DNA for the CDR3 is TGTGCCAGCAGCTTTGGGGATGGACGGATTATGGAGGGGACCTTC. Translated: CASSFGDGRIMEGTF.

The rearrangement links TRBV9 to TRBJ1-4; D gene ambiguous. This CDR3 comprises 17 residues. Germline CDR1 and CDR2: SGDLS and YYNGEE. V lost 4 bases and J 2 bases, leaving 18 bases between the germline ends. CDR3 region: CASSLEAGRRTNEKLFF. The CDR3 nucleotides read TGTGCCAGCAGCCTAGAAGCTGGCAGACGGACTAATGAAAAACTGTTTTTT. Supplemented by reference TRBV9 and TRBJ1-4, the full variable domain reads DSGVTQTPKHLITATGQRVTLRCSPRSGDLSVYWYQQSLDQGLQFLIQYYNGEERAKGNILERFSAQQFPDLHSELNLSSLELGDSALYFCASSLEAGRRTNEKLFFGSGTQLSVL.

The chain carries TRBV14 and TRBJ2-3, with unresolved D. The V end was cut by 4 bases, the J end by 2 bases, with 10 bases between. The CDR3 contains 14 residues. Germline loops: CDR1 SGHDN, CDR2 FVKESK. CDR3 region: CASSPLLHTDTQYF. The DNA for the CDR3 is TGTGCCAGCAGCCCGCTACTGCACACAGATACGCAGTATTTT.

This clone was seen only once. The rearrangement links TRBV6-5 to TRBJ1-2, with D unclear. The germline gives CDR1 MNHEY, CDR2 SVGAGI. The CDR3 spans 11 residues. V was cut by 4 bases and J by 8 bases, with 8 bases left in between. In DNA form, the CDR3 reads TGTGCCAGCAGTTCCCCCCAGGGCTACACCTTC. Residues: CASSSPQGYTF.

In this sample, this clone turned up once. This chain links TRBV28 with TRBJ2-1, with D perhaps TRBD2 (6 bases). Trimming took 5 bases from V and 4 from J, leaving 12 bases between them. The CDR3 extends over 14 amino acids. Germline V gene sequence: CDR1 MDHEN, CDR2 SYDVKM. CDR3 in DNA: TGTGCCAGCAGTATCGAGCGGGTTTACAATGAGCAGTTCTTC. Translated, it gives CASSIERVYNEQFF. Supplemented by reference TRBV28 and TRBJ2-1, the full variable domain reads DVKVTQSSRYLVKRTGEKVFLECVQDMDHENMFWYRQDPGLGLRLIYFSYDVKMKEKGDIPEGYSVSREKKERFSLILESASTNQTSMYLCASSIERVYNEQFFGPGTRLTVL.

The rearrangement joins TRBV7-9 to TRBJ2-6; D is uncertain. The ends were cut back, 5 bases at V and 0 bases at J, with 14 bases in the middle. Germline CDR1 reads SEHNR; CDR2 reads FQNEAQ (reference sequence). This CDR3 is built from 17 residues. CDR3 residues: CASSIPDHYSGANVLTF. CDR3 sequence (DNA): TGTGCCAGCAGCATCCCGGACCACTACTCTGGGGCCAACGTCCTGACTTTC.

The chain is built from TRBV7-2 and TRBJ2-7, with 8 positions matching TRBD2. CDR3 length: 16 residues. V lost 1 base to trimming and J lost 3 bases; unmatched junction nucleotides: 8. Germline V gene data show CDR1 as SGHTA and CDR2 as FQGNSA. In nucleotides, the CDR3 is TGTGCCAGCAGCTTAGGTAGCCTAGCGGGTTTCTACGAGCAGTACTTC. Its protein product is CASSLGSLAGFYEQYF.

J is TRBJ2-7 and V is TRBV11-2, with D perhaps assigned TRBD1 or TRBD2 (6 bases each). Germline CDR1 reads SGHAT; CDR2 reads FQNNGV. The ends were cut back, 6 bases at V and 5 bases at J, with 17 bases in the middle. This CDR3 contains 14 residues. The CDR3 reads CASSRQGRSDEQYF. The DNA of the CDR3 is TGTGCCAGCAGTCGTCAGGGGAGGTCTGACGAGCAGTACTTC.

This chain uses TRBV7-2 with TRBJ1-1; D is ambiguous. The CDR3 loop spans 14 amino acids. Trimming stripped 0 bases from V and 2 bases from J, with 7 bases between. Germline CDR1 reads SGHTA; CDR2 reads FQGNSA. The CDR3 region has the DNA TGTGCCAGCAGCTTAGCGGTAGGTAACACTGAAGCTTTCTTT. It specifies CASSLAVGNTEAFF.

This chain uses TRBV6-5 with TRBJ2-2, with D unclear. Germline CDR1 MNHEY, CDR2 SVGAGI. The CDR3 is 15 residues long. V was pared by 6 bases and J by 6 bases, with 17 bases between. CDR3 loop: CASSNRAPTPGELFF. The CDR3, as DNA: TGTGCCAGCAGCAACCGGGCCCCTACCCCCGGGGAGCTGTTTTTT.

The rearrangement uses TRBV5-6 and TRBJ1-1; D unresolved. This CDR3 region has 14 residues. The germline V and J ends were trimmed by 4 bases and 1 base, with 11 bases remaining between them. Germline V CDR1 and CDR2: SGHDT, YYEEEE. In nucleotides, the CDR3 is TGTGCCAGCAGCCACTGGACGGCGAACACTGAAGCTTTCTTT. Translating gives CASSHWTANTEAFF.

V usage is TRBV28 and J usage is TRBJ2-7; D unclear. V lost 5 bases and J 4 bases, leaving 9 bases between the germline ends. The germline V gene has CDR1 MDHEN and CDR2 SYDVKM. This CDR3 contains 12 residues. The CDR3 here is CASSLGYYEQYF. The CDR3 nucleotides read TGTGCCAGCAGTCTAGGATATTACGAGCAGTACTTC.

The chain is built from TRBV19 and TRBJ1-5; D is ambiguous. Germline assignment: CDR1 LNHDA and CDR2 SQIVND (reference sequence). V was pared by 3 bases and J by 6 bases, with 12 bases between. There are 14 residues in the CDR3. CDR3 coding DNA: TGTGCCAGTAGTATGGGGTGGGTGGGTCAGCCCCAGCATTTT. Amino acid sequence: CASSMGWVGQPQHF.

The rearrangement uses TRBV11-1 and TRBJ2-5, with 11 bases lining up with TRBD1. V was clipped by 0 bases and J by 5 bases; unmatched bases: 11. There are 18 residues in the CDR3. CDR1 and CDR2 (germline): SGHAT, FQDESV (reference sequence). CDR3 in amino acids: CASSLASAGTGGLETQYF. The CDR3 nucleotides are TGTGCCAGCAGCTTAGCATCCGCCGGGACAGGGGGTTTGGAGACCCAGTACTTC. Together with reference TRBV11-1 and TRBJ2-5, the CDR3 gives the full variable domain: EAEVAQSPRYKITEKSQAVAFWCDPISGHATLYWYRQILGQGPELLVQFQDESVVDDSQLPKDRFSAERLKGVDSTLKIQPAELGDSAMYLCASSLASAGTGGLETQYFGPGTRLLVL.